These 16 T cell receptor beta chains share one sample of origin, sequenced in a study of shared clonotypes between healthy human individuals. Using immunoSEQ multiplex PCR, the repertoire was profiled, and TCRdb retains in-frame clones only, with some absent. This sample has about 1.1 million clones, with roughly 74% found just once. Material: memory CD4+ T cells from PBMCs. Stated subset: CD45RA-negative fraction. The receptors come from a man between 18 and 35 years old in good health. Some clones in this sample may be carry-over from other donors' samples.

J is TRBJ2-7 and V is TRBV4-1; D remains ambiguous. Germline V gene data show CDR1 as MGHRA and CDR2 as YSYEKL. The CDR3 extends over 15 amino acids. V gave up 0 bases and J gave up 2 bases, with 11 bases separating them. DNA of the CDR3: TGCGCCAGCAGCCAAGAACCGAACTACCCCTACGAGCAGTACTTC. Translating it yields CASSQEPNYPYEQYF.

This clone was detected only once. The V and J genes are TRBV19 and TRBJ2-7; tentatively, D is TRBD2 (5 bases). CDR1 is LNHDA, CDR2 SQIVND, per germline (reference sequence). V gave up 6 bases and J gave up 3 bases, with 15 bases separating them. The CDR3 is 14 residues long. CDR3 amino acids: CASSHPSRFYEQYF. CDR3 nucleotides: TGTGCCAGTAGCCATCCTAGCCGGTTCTACGAGCAGTACTTC. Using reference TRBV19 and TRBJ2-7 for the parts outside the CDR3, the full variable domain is DGGITQSPKYLFRKEGQNVTLSCEQNLNHDAMYWYRQDPGQGLRLIYYSQIVNDFQKGDIAEGYSVSREKKESFPLTVTSAQKNPTAFYLCASSHPSRFYEQYFGPGTRLTVT.

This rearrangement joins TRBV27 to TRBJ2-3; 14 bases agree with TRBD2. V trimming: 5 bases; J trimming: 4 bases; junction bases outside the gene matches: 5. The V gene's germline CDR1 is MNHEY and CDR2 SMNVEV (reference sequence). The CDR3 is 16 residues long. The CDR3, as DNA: TGTGCCAGCAGTCTCCTGACTAGCGGGAGGGCAGATACGCAGTATTTT. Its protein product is CASSLLTSGRADTQYF.

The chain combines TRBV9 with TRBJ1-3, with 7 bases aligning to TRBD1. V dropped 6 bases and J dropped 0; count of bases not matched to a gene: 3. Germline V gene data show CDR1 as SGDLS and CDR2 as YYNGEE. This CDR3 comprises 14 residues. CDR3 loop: CASKTGNSGNTIYF. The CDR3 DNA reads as TGTGCCAGCAAGACAGGGAACTCTGGAAACACCATATATTTT.

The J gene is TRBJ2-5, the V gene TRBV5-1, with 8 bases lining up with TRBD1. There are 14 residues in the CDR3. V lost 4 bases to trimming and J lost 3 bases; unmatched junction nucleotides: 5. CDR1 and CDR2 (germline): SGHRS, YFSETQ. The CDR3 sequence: CASSGAGGEETQYF. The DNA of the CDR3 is TGCGCCAGCAGCGGGGCAGGGGGCGAAGAGACCCAGTACTTC.

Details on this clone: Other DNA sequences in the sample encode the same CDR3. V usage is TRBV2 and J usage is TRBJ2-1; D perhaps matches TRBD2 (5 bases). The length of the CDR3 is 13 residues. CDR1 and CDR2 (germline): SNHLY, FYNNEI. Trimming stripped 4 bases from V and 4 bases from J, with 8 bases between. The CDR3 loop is CASSGGSYNEQFF. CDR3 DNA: TGTGCCAGCAGTGGAGGGAGTTACAATGAGCAGTTCTTC.

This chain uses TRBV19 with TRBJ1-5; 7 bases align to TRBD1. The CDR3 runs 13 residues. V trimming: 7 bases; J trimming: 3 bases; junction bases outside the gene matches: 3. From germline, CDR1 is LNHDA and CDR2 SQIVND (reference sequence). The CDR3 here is CASTQGVNQPQHF. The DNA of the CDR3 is TGTGCCAGTACTCAGGGGGTCAATCAGCCCCAGCATTTT.

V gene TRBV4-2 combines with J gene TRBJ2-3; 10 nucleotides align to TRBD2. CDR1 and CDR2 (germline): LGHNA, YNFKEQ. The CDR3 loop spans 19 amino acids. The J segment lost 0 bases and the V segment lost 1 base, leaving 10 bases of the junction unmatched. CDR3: CASSQAGTSATPSTDTQYF. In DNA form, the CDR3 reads TGTGCCAGCAGCCAAGCCGGGACTAGCGCAACCCCTAGCACAGATACGCAGTATTTT.

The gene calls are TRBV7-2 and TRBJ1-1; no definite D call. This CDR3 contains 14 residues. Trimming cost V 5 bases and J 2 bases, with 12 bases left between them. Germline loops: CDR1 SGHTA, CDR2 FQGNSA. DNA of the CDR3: TGTGCCAGCAGCCAGGTAGGCGGCAACACTGAAGCTTTCTTT. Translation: CASSQVGGNTEAFF.

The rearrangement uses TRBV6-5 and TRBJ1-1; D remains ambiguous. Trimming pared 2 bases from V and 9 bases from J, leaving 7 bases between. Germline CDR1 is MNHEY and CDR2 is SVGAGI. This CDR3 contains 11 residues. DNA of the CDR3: TGTGCCAGCAGTTACGTGGGAAAAGCTTTCTTT. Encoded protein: CASSYVGKAFF.

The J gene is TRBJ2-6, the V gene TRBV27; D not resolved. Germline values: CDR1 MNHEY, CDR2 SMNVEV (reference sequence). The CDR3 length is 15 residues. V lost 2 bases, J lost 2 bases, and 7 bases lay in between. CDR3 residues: CASSLAPAGANVLTF. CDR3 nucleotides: TGTGCCAGCAGTTTAGCCCCGGCTGGGGCCAACGTCCTGACTTTC.

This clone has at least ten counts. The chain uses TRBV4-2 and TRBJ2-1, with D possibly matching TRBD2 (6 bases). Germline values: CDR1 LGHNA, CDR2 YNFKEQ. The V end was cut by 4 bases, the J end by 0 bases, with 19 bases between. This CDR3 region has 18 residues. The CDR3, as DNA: TGTGCCAGCAGCCCGGGGGTTTGGTGGAACACCTCCTACAATGAGCAGTTCTTC. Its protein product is CASSPGVWWNTSYNEQFF.

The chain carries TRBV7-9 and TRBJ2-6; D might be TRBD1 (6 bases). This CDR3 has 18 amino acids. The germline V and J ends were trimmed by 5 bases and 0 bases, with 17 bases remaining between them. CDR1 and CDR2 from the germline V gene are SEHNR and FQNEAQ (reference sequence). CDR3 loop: CASSTMTGPVSGANVLTF. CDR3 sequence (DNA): TGTGCCAGCAGCACCATGACAGGCCCGGTCTCTGGGGCCAACGTCCTGACTTTC.

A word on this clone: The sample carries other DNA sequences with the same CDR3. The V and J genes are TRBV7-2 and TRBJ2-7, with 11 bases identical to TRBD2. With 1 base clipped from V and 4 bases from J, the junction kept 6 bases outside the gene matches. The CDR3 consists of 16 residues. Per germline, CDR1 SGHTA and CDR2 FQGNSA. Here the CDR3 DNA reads TGTGCCAGCAGCTTAGGTCGAGTAGCGGGAGGGTACGAGCAGTACTTC. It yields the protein CASSLGRVAGGYEQYF.

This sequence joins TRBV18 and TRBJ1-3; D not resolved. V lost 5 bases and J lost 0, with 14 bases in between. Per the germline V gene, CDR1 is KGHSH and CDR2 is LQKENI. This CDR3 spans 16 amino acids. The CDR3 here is CASSRPTGFSGNTIYF. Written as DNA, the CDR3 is TGTGCCAGCTCAAGACCGACGGGGTTCTCTGGAAACACCATATATTTT.

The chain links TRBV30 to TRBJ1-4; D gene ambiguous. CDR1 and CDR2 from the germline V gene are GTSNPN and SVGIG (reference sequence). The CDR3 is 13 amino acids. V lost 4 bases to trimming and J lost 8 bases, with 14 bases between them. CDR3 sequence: CAWNQAGAEKLFF. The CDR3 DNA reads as TGTGCCTGGAACCAGGCAGGAGCCGAAAAACTGTTTTTT.